This is a list of T cell receptor beta chains from one sample in a study of patients and donors after allogeneic stem cell transplantation. TCRdb re-called the RT-PCR reads with MiXCR, one entry per CDR3 protein. This table holds roughly 960,000 distinct CDR3 sequences, about a sixth found once. The specimen sequenced was blood, either unsorted or a sorted T cell fraction (not recorded which). These TCRs come from a human donor who was either an allogeneic HSCT recipient or a stem cell or donor lymphocyte infusion donor (not recorded which). It is not recorded whose cells these are; they may come from a transplant donor. The CDR3 runs from the conserved cysteine through the conserved F or W. D genes are given only for firm matches. Size tells how often a clone was seen (once, few, many) or the class of an expanded clone, and some rows leave it out.

v_gene: TRBV5-1; abundance: few; d_gene: -; j_gene: TRBJ1-5; CDR3aa: CASSSYDRNSNQPQHF; CDR3nt: TGCGCCAGCAGCTCGTACGACAGGAATAGCAATCAGCCCCAGCATTTT
v_gene: TRBV9; abundance: few; d_gene: -; j_gene: TRBJ2-2; CDR3aa: CASSALSLRRGAGELFF; CDR3nt: TGTGCCAGCAGCGCCCTGTCGTTGAGGCGGGGTGCCGGGGAGCTGTTTTTT
v_gene: TRBV25-1; abundance: -; d_gene: -; j_gene: TRBJ2-1; CDR3aa: CASSNGGTENPKQFF; CDR3nt: TGTGCCAGCAGTAATGGGGGGACAGAGAACCCGAAGCAGTTCTTC
v_gene: TRBV12-3/TRBV12-4; abundance: -; d_gene: -; j_gene: TRBJ2-7; CDR3aa: CASTLTGSSYEQYF; CDR3nt: TGTGCCAGCACCTTGACTGGGAGCTCCTACGAGCAGTACTTC
v_gene: TRBV29-1; abundance: -; d_gene: -; j_gene: TRBJ2-7; CDR3aa: CSVELGLRYEQYF; CDR3nt: TGCAGCGTTGAGTTAGGTCTCCGCTACGAGCAGTACTTC
v_gene: TRBV7-9; abundance: -; d_gene: -; j_gene: TRBJ1-2; CDR3aa: CASSPAVSYGYTF; CDR3nt: TGTGCCAGCAGCCCCGCTGTCAGCTATGGCTACACCTTC
v_gene: TRBV11-2; abundance: -; d_gene: TRBD1; j_gene: TRBJ2-7; CDR3aa: CASSLALPGQAYTGQYF; CDR3nt: TGTGCCAGCAGCTTAGCTTTACCGGGACAGGCGTATACGGGGCAGTACTTC
v_gene: TRBV6-2/TRBV6-3; abundance: few; d_gene: -; j_gene: TRBJ1-2; CDR3aa: CASSYYDRENYGYTF; CDR3nt: TGTGCCAGCAGTTATTACGACAGAGAGAACTATGGCTACACCTTC
v_gene: TRBV5-1; abundance: -; d_gene: -; j_gene: TRBJ2-5; CDR3aa: CASSLEDETQYF; CDR3nt: TGCGCCAGCAGCTTGGAAGATGAGACCCAGTACTTC
v_gene: TRBV10-3; abundance: few; d_gene: TRBD1; j_gene: TRBJ1-5; CDR3aa: CAISESPTGAGQPQHF; CDR3nt: TGTGCCATCAGTGAGTCCCCGACAGGGGCCGGTCAGCCCCAGCATTTT
v_gene: TRBV6-1; abundance: -; d_gene: TRBD2; j_gene: TRBJ2-5; CDR3aa: CASSRDYKKTQYF; CDR3nt: TGTGCCAGCAGCCGGGACTACAAAAAGACCCAGTACTTC
v_gene: TRBV19; abundance: few; d_gene: -; j_gene: TRBJ2-1; CDR3aa: CASSGQPSYYNEQFF; CDR3nt: TGTGCCAGTAGTGGGCAGCCCTCCTACTACAATGAGCAGTTCTTC
v_gene: TRBV6-1; abundance: once; d_gene: -; j_gene: TRBJ1-1; CDR3aa: CASTPARVGNTEAFF; CDR3nt: TGTGCCAGCACCCCCGCCCGGGTCGGGAACACTGAAGCTTTCTTT
v_gene: TRBV5-6; abundance: -; d_gene: -; j_gene: TRBJ2-7; CDR3aa: CASSLAADHNEQYF; CDR3nt: TGTGCCAGCAGCTTGGCTGCAGACCACAACGAGCAGTACTTC
v_gene: TRBV5-5; abundance: few; d_gene: -; j_gene: TRBJ1-5; CDR3aa: CASTWLWGVGQPQHF; CDR3nt: TGTGCCAGCACCTGGCTCTGGGGTGTGGGTCAGCCCCAGCATTTT
v_gene: TRBV24-1; abundance: -; d_gene: -; j_gene: TRBJ1-1; CDR3aa: CAAQGFSSEAFF; CDR3nt: TGTGCCGCCCAGGGGTTTAGCTCTGAAGCTTTCTTT
v_gene: TRBV9; abundance: many; d_gene: -; j_gene: TRBJ1-5; CDR3aa: CASSVGEGNQPQHF; CDR3nt: TGTGCCAGCAGCGTCGGAGAGGGGAATCAGCCCCAGCATTTT
v_gene: TRBV5-1; abundance: few; d_gene: -; j_gene: TRBJ2-7; CDR3aa: CASSLGDAAYEQYF; CDR3nt: TGCGCCAGCAGCTTGGGGGACGCAGCCTACGAGCAGTACTTC
v_gene: TRBV29-1; abundance: -; d_gene: -; j_gene: TRBJ2-2; CDR3aa: CSVTGIEAFTGELFF; CDR3nt: TGCAGCGTTACCGGTATAGAAGCCTTCACCGGGGAGCTGTTTTTT
v_gene: TRBV12-3/TRBV12-4; abundance: few; d_gene: -; j_gene: TRBJ2-7; CDR3aa: CASSPSVEQYF; CDR3nt: TGTGCCAGCAGTCCCTCGGTCGAGCAGTACTTC
v_gene: TRBV12-3/TRBV12-4; abundance: few; d_gene: -; j_gene: TRBJ2-2; CDR3aa: CASTTEGNTGELFF; CDR3nt: TGTGCCAGCACCACAGAGGGGAACACCGGGGAGCTGTTTTTT
v_gene: TRBV6-1; abundance: -; d_gene: TRBD2; j_gene: TRBJ2-7; CDR3aa: CASSHRTSGTYEQYF; CDR3nt: TGTGCCAGCAGCCATCGGACTAGCGGGACCTACGAGCAGTACTTC
v_gene: TRBV20-1; abundance: -; d_gene: TRBD2; j_gene: TRBJ2-1; CDR3aa: CSARSASGGGYEQFF; CDR3nt: TGCAGTGCTAGATCGGCTAGCGGGGGGGGTTATGAGCAGTTCTTC
v_gene: TRBV20-1; abundance: -; d_gene: -; j_gene: TRBJ1-2; CDR3aa: CSARESLGYTF; CDR3nt: TGCAGTGCTAGAGAGAGCCTAGGCTACACCTTC
v_gene: TRBV6-5; abundance: few; d_gene: TRBD2; j_gene: TRBJ2-1; CDR3aa: CASSYPSGTSLWHEQFF; CDR3nt: TGTGCCAGCAGTTATCCTTCCGGGACTAGCCTTTGGCATGAGCAGTTCTTC
v_gene: TRBV5-1; abundance: -; d_gene: -; j_gene: TRBJ2-3; CDR3aa: CASSLSGRDTQYF; CDR3nt: TGTGCCAGCAGCTTATCGGGGCGGGATACGCAGTATTTT
v_gene: TRBV3-1; abundance: few; d_gene: -; j_gene: TRBJ2-5; CDR3aa: CASSQDRWQGSQETQYF; CDR3nt: TGTGCCAGCAGCCAAGATCGGTGGCAGGGCAGCCAAGAGACCCAGTACTTC
v_gene: TRBV7-6; abundance: -; d_gene: TRBD2; j_gene: TRBJ2-1; CDR3aa: CASSLEASGGANEQFF; CDR3nt: TGTGCCAGCAGCTTAGAAGCCAGCGGGGGGGCAAATGAGCAGTTCTTC
v_gene: TRBV29-1; abundance: many; d_gene: -; j_gene: TRBJ2-7; CDR3aa: CSVAVGIPYEQYF; CDR3nt: TGCAGCGTTGCAGTAGGCATCCCCTACGAGCAGTACTTC
v_gene: TRBV20-1; abundance: -; d_gene: TRBD2; j_gene: TRBJ2-7; CDR3aa: CSAGLSGTRGYEQYF; CDR3nt: TGCAGTGCTGGACTATCCGGGACTAGGGGCTACGAGCAGTACTTC
v_gene: TRBV29-1; abundance: many; d_gene: -; j_gene: TRBJ1-2; CDR3aa: CSVERESDYGYTF; CDR3nt: TGCAGCGTTGAGCGGGAATCCGACTATGGCTACACCTTC
v_gene: TRBV6-1; abundance: many; d_gene: -; j_gene: TRBJ1-2; CDR3aa: CASSEGFYGYTF; CDR3nt: TGTGCCAGCAGTGAAGGATTCTATGGCTACACCTTC
v_gene: TRBV6-1; abundance: -; d_gene: -; j_gene: TRBJ1-6; CDR3aa: CASSVSGENTLHF; CDR3nt: TGTGCCAGCAGTGTATCAGGGGAGAACACCCTCCACTTT
v_gene: TRBV10-3; abundance: -; d_gene: TRBD1; j_gene: TRBJ1-1; CDR3aa: CAIRAGTGDTEAFF; CDR3nt: TGTGCCATCAGAGCCGGGACAGGGGACACTGAAGCTTTCTTT
v_gene: TRBV7-2; abundance: -; d_gene: TRBD1; j_gene: TRBJ1-1; CDR3aa: CASSLWGAGGPNTEAFF; CDR3nt: TGTGCCAGCAGCTTATGGGGGGCAGGGGGGCCCAACACTGAAGCTTTCTTT
v_gene: TRBV20-1; abundance: -; d_gene: -; j_gene: TRBJ2-2; CDR3aa: CSASPGPSSGELFF; CDR3nt: TGCAGTGCCTCACCGGGCCCCAGCTCCGGGGAGCTGTTTTTT
v_gene: TRBV29-1; abundance: -; d_gene: -; j_gene: TRBJ2-4; CDR3aa: CSVEVAKNIQYF; CDR3nt: TGCAGCGTTGAAGTCGCCAAAAACATTCAGTACTTC